This T cell receptor (beta chain) was recorded in a study of regulatory T cells in long-lasting Graves disease. Study-level findings and limits: In persistent patients, shared public clonotypes (more than 2,500) outnumbered those in new patients (about 890).

CDR3 length: 13 amino acids. V lost 9 bases and J lost 2, with 12 bases in between. Germline values: CDR1 LNHDA, CDR2 SQIVND (reference sequence). A word on this clonotype: What it recognizes is unknown.

Relying on iRepertoire HTBI primers and Arm-PCR of CDR3 regions, the team built TCR beta libraries. As originally analysed: Analysis of the samples identified approximately 63 TRBV and 14 TRBJ segments. Via MiXCR, TCRdb re-called the multiplex PCR reads, giving one row per CDR3 protein. TCRdb's processing, not the authors' own work, is the source of the V and J calls. The sample contains 300,000 or so distinct CDR3 sequences, around 20% of which appear only once. Stated time point: persistent/refractory GD, antithyroid drugs over 5 years with positive TRAb. Scientists built the TCR library using RNA that was extracted from PBMCs.

The chain employs TRBV19 and TRBJ2-3, with D possibly being TRBD1 or TRBD2 (5 bases each). This receptor was identified in a female donor with Graves disease. The input for sequencing was peripheral blood mononuclear cells (PBMCs), taken when the disease was refractory, from a patient treated with antithyroid drugs. The CDR3 reads CASTEGPTDTQYF. CDR3 nucleotide sequence: TGTGCCAGCACCGAGGGGCCCACAGATACGCAGTATTTT.